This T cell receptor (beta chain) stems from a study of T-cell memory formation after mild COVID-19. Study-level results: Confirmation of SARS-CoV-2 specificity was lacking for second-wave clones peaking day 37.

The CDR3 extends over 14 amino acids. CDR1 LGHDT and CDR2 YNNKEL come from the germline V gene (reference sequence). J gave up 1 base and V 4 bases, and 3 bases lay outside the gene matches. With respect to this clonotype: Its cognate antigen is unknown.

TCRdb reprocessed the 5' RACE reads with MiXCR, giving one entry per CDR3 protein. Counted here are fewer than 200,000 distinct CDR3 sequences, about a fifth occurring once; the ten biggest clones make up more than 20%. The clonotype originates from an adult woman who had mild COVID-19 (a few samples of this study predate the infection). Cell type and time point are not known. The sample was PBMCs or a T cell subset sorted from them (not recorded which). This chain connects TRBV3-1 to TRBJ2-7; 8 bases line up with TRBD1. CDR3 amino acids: CASSRDRTSYEQYF. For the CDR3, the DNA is TGTGCCAGCAGCCGGGACAGGACTTCCTACGAGCAGTACTTC.